Each of the 10 T cell receptor beta chains below was sequenced from the same sample in a study of blood T cell repertoires in COVID-19. Sequencing used immunoSEQ multiplex PCR; TCRdb keeps in-frame clones, though not all of them. The sample carries around 130,000 clones, more than 70% recorded once. The sample comprised peripheral blood. These receptors came from a man in his 70s with acute or convalescent COVID-19.

With regard to this clone: This specimen includes other DNA sequences encoding the same CDR3. V and J are TRBV18 and TRBJ1-1; D unresolved. The CDR3 runs 13 residues. V lost 3 bases to trimming and J lost 1 base, with 6 bases between them. Germline values: CDR1 KGHSH, CDR2 LQKENI. CDR3: CASSPDKNTEAFF. The CDR3 region has the DNA TGTGCCAGCTCACCTGACAAGAACACTGAAGCTTTCTTT. Complete variable domain (other parts from reference TRBV18 and TRBJ1-1): NAGVMQNPRHLVRRRGQEARLRCSPMKGHSHVYWYRQLPEEGLKFMVYLQKENIIDESGMPKERFSAEFPKEGPSILRIQQVVRGDSAAYFCASSPDKNTEAFFGQGTRLTVV.

As concerns this clone: The junction departs from germline at one end; a sequencing error may be responsible. V gene TRBV7-7 combines with J gene TRBJ1-6, with D hard to call. Per germline, CDR1 SSHAT and CDR2 FNYEAQ (reference sequence). The CDR3 runs to 13 residues. The CDR3 reads CASSLGPNSPLHF. CDR3 sequence (DNA): TGTGCTAGCAGCTTAGGTCCGAATTCACCCCTCCACTTT.

This chain links TRBV28 with TRBJ2-7; 10 bases are shared with TRBD2. Germline V gene sequence: CDR1 MDHEN, CDR2 SYDVKM. The CDR3 totals 14 residues. V lost 6 bases to trimming and J lost 1 base; unmatched junction nucleotides: 3. As DNA, the CDR3 is TGTGCCAGCAGGAGCGGGGGGGATTCCTACGAGCAGTACTTC. The encoded protein is CASRSGGDSYEQYF.

This chain links TRBV5-1 with TRBJ2-3; no clear D. The CDR3 is made up of 13 amino acids. Per germline, CDR1 SGHRS and CDR2 YFSETQ. The V and J ends lost 1 base and 1 base respectively, with 4 bases between them. Here the CDR3 reads CASSLSGTDTQYF. CDR3 in DNA: TGCGCCAGCAGCTTGTCGGGCACAGATACGCAGTATTTT.

This clone occurred many times. The chain combines TRBV28 with TRBJ2-7; TRBD1 matches at 7 bases. Germline V gene data show CDR1 as MDHEN and CDR2 as SYDVKM. J gave up 7 bases and V 5 bases, and 8 bases lay outside the gene matches. The length of the CDR3 is 13 residues. The CDR3 sequence is CASSALTGSEQYF. The CDR3 DNA reads TGTGCCAGCAGTGCCCTGACAGGGTCAGAGCAGTACTTC. Full variable domain (missing parts from reference TRBV28 and TRBJ2-7): DVKVTQSSRYLVKRTGEKVFLECVQDMDHENMFWYRQDPGLGLRLIYFSYDVKMKEKGDIPEGYSVSREKKERFSLILESASTNQTSMYLCASSALTGSEQYFGPGTRLTVT.

V is TRBV28 and J is TRBJ1-2; 7 bases match TRBD1. This CDR3 spans 16 amino acids. V was clipped by 5 bases and J by 2 bases; unmatched bases: 11. Germline V CDR1 and CDR2: MDHEN, SYDVKM. The CDR3: CASSPLGDSLNYGYTF. The CDR3 DNA reads TGTGCCAGCAGTCCTCTCGGGGACAGCTTAAACTATGGCTACACCTTC.

The chain has TRBV4-1 and TRBJ2-7; 7 nucleotides line up with TRBD1. Per the germline V gene, CDR1 is MGHRA and CDR2 is YSYEKL. CDR3 length: 16 residues. Trimming at V came to 0 bases and at J to 4 bases, leaving 9 bases not matched to a gene. CDR3 DNA: TGCGCCAGCAGCCAAGATGGAAGGGGGCGAAGGTACGAGCAGTACTTC. Translation gives CASSQDGRGRRYEQYF.

This chain uses TRBV27 with TRBJ1-6; TRBD1 matches at 8 bases. Germline V gene data show CDR1 as MNHEY and CDR2 as SMNVEV (reference sequence). V gave up 0 bases and J gave up 9 bases; unmatched junction bases: 4. This CDR3 spans 15 amino acids. The CDR3 region is CASSLSLTGGSPLHF. The CDR3 DNA reads as TGTGCCAGCAGTTTATCACTCACAGGGGGTTCACCCCTCCACTTT.

CDR3 nucleotides: TGCGCCAGCAGCCCACGACTAGCGGGGGAACAAGAGACCCAGTACTTC. Protein: CASSPRLAGEQETQYF. The chain employs TRBV4-1 and TRBJ2-5; 12 nucleotides align to TRBD2. The CDR3 consists of 16 residues. Germline V gene data show CDR1 as MGHRA and CDR2 as YSYEKL. The J segment lost 2 bases and the V segment lost 4 bases, leaving 5 bases of the junction unmatched.

The CDR3 is CATWGRVVGATQYF. The CDR3, as DNA: TGTGCCACCTGGGGCAGGGTGGTGGGGGCTACGCAGTATTTT. The chain combines TRBV10-3 with TRBJ2-3; possible D gene TRBD1, 6 bases. This CDR3 has 14 residues. V was cut by 10 bases and J by 8 bases, with 22 bases left in between. Germline V CDR1 and CDR2: ENHRY, SYGVKD.